The 7 T cell receptor beta chains below come from one sample, sequenced in a study of metastatic and nonmetastatic thyroid tumors. With MiXCR, TCRdb reprocessed the PCR reads. The sample records around 26,000 clones, about 20% being singletons. No treatment had been given to any patient before thyroid surgery. The sequenced sample was adjacent normal tissue. These receptors all stem from a female donor with papillary thyroid cancer or a benign thyroid nodule (not recorded which). Some clones in this sample may be carry-over from other donors' samples.

There are many counts of this clone. One end of the junction fails to match germline, which may point to a read error. This chain links TRBV4-3 with TRBJ2-7; TRBD2 matches at 11 bases. There are 15 residues in the CDR3. Germline CDR1 LGHNA, CDR2 YSLEER. The CDR3 sequence: CASSQEGTSGYGRHF. CDR3 DNA sequence: TGCGCCAGCAGCCAAGAGGGGACTAGCGGCTATGGACGACACTTC.

The sample holds many counts of this clone. Other DNA sequences in the sample encode the same CDR3. V usage is TRBV4-2 and J usage is TRBJ2-7, with TRBD1 matching 9 bases. V gave up 2 bases and J gave up 4 bases; unmatched junction bases: 6. The germline V gene has CDR1 LGHNA and CDR2 YNFKEQ. This CDR3 spans 15 amino acids. This CDR3 reads CASSQPGQGAYEQYF. DNA of the CDR3: TGTGCCAGCAGCCAACCGGGACAGGGAGCTTACGAGCAGTACTTC.

This clone was seen ten or more times. The V and J genes are TRBV2 and TRBJ1-5, with D perhaps matching TRBD1 (5 bases). The CDR3 is 13 residues long. Looked up from germline, CDR1 is SNHLY and CDR2 is FYNNEI. With 8 bases removed from V and 6 bases from J, the gap between germline ends came to 14 bases. The CDR3 loop reads CASRLGVSQPQHF. The CDR3 DNA sequence: TGTGCCAGCCGTTTGGGGGTTAGTCAGCCCCAGCATTTT.

This clone was counted at least ten times. The chain employs TRBV30 and TRBJ1-4; D not certain. The CDR3 has 15 amino acids. Germline CDR1 GTSNPN, CDR2 SVGIG (reference sequence). The germline V and J ends were trimmed by 0 bases and 0 bases, with 8 bases remaining between them. CDR3: CAWSVLEATNEKLFF. The CDR3 DNA reads as TGTGCCTGGAGTGTACTTGAGGCAACTAATGAAAAACTGTTTTTT.

V and J are TRBV12-3 or TRBV12-4 and TRBJ2-3, with D possibly being TRBD2 (6 bases). The V end was cut by 5 bases, the J end by 2 bases, with 8 bases between. The CDR3 has 13 amino acids. The chain's CDR3 is CASSELATDTQYF. The CDR3 DNA is TGTGCCAGCAGTGAACTAGCCACAGATACGCAGTATTTT.

The sample holds a few counts of this clone. The CDR3 spells CASGGANTGELFF. CDR3 nucleotides: TGTGCCAGCGGCGGGGCGAACACCGGGGAGCTGTTTTTT. The J gene is TRBJ2-2, the V gene TRBV7-3; D may be TRBD2 (6 bases). The V and J ends lost 8 bases and 0 bases respectively, with 7 bases between them. The CDR3 length is 13 residues. From germline, CDR1 is SGHTA and CDR2 FQGTGA.

In this sample, this clone turned up a few times. The rearrangement links TRBV7-7 to TRBJ2-5; D may be TRBD2 (6 bases). TRBJ2-1 explains the end of the DNA better; the J call may be wrong. The length of the CDR3 is 13 residues. Germline V gene data show CDR1 as SSHAT and CDR2 as FNYEAQ (reference sequence). CDR3 DNA sequence: TGTGCTAGCTGCTTAGAGCCTAGCGCTGAGCAGTTCTTC. Amino acid sequence: CASCLEPSAEQFF.